This TCR beta chain was sequenced for a study of identifying expanded T cells in peripheral blood (dated by TCRdb to the late 2010s). Concerning the study at large: Technical replicates were generated by sequencing separate aliquots of the same genomic DNA pool, and four replicates were compared pairwise.

The immunoSEQ Assay, which uses bias-controlled multiplex PCR amplification of genomic DNA, was used to profile TCRbeta CDR3 regions. The authors processed their data as follows. To quantify the absolute abundance of each unique TCRbeta CDR3 region, the sequences were collapsed and filtered. Differential abundance was tested with a binomial (Fisher-equivalent) model and with a beta-binomial model adding time-dependent variance fitted from healthy donors. Clones with fewer than 5 combined templates were removed, and differential abundance was called for clones with a Benjamini-Hochberg FDR below 0.01. Using the form v = (b*log(k)+a)^2, the beta-binomial variance was modeled as a function of the total template count across the two samples. What TCRdb holds here is the immuneACCESS table cut down to in-frame rearrangements. Part of the clones is not present; checked against another copy, under half of the missing clones reflect an unresolved V gene, and the others are unexplained. The D gene and trimming were derived from the DNA, and the V and J assignments and clone size from that table. The sample records 100,000 or so clones, 88% of which are singletons. Over 12% of the sample belongs to the ten largest clones.

Inclusive of the bounding cysteine and phenylalanine, the CDR3 is 16 residues long. Here the CDR3 DNA is all that survives: 48 bases in frame from base 1. V is cut by 2 bases and J by 4 bases, and the space between the germline ends is 16 bases. Sequences MDHEN (CDR1) and SYDVKM (CDR2) are obtained from the germline V gene. A word on this clone: Its antigen is not yet known. Per-base qualities were not stored, and no clone one base away is much larger.

During the collection period, no infections or other immune events were recorded for the healthy donors. Blood repertoires from healthy donors were used as a training cohort for calibrating time-dependent variance in a beta-binomial model of differential abundance of T-cell clones. The training cohort was composed of around ten healthy donors, 3 female and 7 male. The donors were between about 25 and 70 years old, with an average age of roughly 41 years. Whole blood, obtained from a commercial supplier, was collected from each healthy donor at three time points spaced approximately two weeks apart. Genomic DNA was extracted from unsorted whole blood for immunosequencing. General study outcomes and caveats: The authors expected that over much longer intervals, such as months to years, biological variance in healthy repertoires might increase even further. For all healthy donors, the variance in clone template counts between approximately 2-week samples rose significantly as total template count increased. The binomial model flagged approximately 1.2 differentially abundant clones between technical replicates but 15 to 17 over around two weeks and around 19 over roughly 4 weeks. Both the number of clones called differentially abundant and the false-positive rate were significantly reduced by the beta-binomial model across all healthy-donor time intervals.

This clonotype originated in a person aged 18 to 75 in good health. The specimen sequenced was blood. The chain employs TRBV28 and TRBJ2-3; 6 matching bases give a weak D call of TRBD1. CDR3 sequence: CASSLGGRDGADTQYF. The nucleotide sequence reads TGTGCCAGCAGTTTAGGGGGCAGGGACGGCGCAGATACGCAGTATTTT.